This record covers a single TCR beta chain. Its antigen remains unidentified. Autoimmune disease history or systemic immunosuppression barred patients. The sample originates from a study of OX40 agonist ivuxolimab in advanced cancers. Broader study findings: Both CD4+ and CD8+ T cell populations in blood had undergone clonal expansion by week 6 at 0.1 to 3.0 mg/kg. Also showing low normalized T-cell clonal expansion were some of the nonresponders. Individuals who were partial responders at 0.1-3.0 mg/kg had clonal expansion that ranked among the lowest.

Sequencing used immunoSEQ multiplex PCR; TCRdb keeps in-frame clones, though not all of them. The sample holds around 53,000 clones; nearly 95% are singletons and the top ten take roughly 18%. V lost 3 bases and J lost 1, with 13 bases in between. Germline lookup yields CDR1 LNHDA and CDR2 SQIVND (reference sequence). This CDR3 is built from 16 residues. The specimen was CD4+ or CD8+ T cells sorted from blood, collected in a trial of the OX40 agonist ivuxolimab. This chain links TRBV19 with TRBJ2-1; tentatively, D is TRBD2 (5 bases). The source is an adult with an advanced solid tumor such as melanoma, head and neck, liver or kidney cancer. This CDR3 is CASSIGQAVSYNEQFF. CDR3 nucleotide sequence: TGTGCCAGTAGTATCGGCCAAGCGGTTTCCTACAATGAGCAGTTCTTC.